Each of the 27 T cell receptor beta chains below was sequenced from the same sample in a study of OX40 agonist ivuxolimab in advanced cancers. TCRdb keeps only in-frame clones here, not all; method: immunoSEQ multiplex PCR. This table has more than 55,000 clones, roughly 86% appearing once. Source: CD4+ or CD8+ T cells sorted from blood, taken in a trial of the OX40 agonist ivuxolimab. The receptors shown here come from an adult with an advanced solid tumor such as melanoma, head and neck, liver or kidney cancer.

V gene TRBV6-1 combines with J gene TRBJ2-1, with TRBD1 matching 9 bases. This CDR3 region has 15 residues. The germline V gene has CDR1 MNHNS and CDR2 SASEGT. The V and J ends lost 5 bases and 0 bases, in that order; junction bases with no gene match: 2. The CDR3 nucleotides read TGTGCCAGCAGTATGGGACAGGGCTCCTACAATGAGCAGTTCTTC. It codes for CASSMGQGSYNEQFF.

The V call is TRBV2, the J call TRBJ1-2; 8 positions match TRBD1. The CDR3 is 13 amino acids. The V segment lost 4 bases and the J segment 7 bases; nucleotides outside the gene matches: 5. Germline loops: CDR1 SNHLY, CDR2 FYNNEI. Here the CDR3 DNA reads TGTGCCAGCAGTGGGGACAGGAACGGTGGCTACACCTTC. Translation gives CASSGDRNGGYTF.

The chain recombines TRBV7-2 with TRBJ2-2; D gene uncertain. This CDR3 spans 15 amino acids. Germline V gene data show CDR1 as SGHTA and CDR2 as FQGNSA. V lost 3 bases to trimming and J lost 0 bases, with 8 bases between them. CDR3 sequence reads: CASSFGPTNTGELFF. The CDR3, as DNA: TGTGCCAGCAGCTTTGGGCCCACGAACACCGGGGAGCTGTTTTTT.

This sequence joins TRBV14 and TRBJ1-1, with 8 positions matching TRBD1. Germline V gene sequence: CDR1 SGHDN, CDR2 FVKESK. J gave up 3 bases and V 3 bases, and 3 bases lay outside the gene matches. The CDR3 consists of 14 residues. The chain's CDR3 is CASSQGTGYTEAFF. The CDR3 DNA reads TGTGCCAGCAGCCAGGGGACAGGCTACACTGAAGCTTTCTTT.

V and J are TRBV6-1 and TRBJ2-7, with 8 bases aligning to TRBD2. Germline V gene sequence: CDR1 MNHNS, CDR2 SASEGT. The CDR3 is made up of 13 amino acids. With 6 bases clipped from V and 6 bases from J, the junction kept 7 bases outside the gene matches. Here the CDR3 DNA reads TGTGCCAGCAGCCGGGGACTAGACAGCGAGCAGTACTTC. Its protein is CASSRGLDSEQYF.

Concerning this clone itself: The same CDR3 is also encoded by other DNA sequences in this sample. The chain recombines TRBV30 with TRBJ2-2; D is tentatively TRBD1 or TRBD2 (5 bases each). Germline CDR1 reads GTSNPN; CDR2 reads SVGIG (reference sequence). This CDR3 contains 14 residues. V lost 3 bases to trimming and J lost 1 base, with 9 bases between them. This CDR3 reads CAWRGTGNTGELFF. In nucleotides, the CDR3 is TGTGCCTGGAGAGGGACGGGGAACACCGGGGAGCTGTTTTTT. Combining the CDR3 with reference TRBV30 and TRBJ2-2 gives the whole variable domain SQTIHQWPATLVQPVGSPLSLECTVEGTSNPNLYWYRQAAGRGLQLLFYSVGIGQISSEVPQNLSASRPQDRQFILSSKKLLLSDSGFYLCAWRGTGNTGELFFGEGSRLTVL.

This chain joins TRBV18 and TRBJ2-2, with 8 bases fitting TRBD1. The V gene end was trimmed by 2 bases and the J gene end by 2 bases; junction bases not matched to a gene: 4. CDR1 is KGHSH, CDR2 LQKENI, per germline. The CDR3 extends over 16 amino acids. The CDR3 sequence: CASSPIAGGNTGELFF. In nucleotides, the CDR3 is TGTGCCAGCTCACCAATCGCAGGGGGCAACACCGGGGAGCTGTTTTTT. Combining the CDR3 with reference TRBV18 and TRBJ2-2 gives the whole variable domain NAGVMQNPRHLVRRRGQEARLRCSPMKGHSHVYWYRQLPEEGLKFMVYLQKENIIDESGMPKERFSAEFPKEGPSILRIQQVVRGDSAAYFCASSPIAGGNTGELFFGEGSRLTVL.

This clone was seen just once. This rearrangement joins TRBV18 to TRBJ1-1, with TRBD1 matching over 7 bases. CDR3 length: 15 residues. With V trimmed by 4 bases and J by 0 bases, 5 bases remained unmatched. Germline V gives CDR1 KGHSH, CDR2 LQKENI. Here the CDR3 reads CASSRGQEMNTEAFF. DNA for the CDR3: TGTGCCAGCTCACGAGGACAGGAGATGAACACTGAAGCTTTCTTT. The full variable domain, with the rest looked up from reference TRBV18 and TRBJ1-1, is NAGVMQNPRHLVRRRGQEARLRCSPMKGHSHVYWYRQLPEEGLKFMVYLQKENIIDESGMPKERFSAEFPKEGPSILRIQQVVRGDSAAYFCASSRGQEMNTEAFFGQGTRLTVV.

This clone is a singleton in its sample. The V gene is TRBV5-1, the J gene TRBJ2-3, with D possibly being TRBD1 (6 bases). The CDR3 has 17 residues. CDR1 is SGHRS, CDR2 YFSETQ, per germline. Between the trimmed V and J ends, which lost 0 bases and 0 bases, there was a span of 14 bases. Here the CDR3 DNA reads TGCGCCAGCAGCTTGGAAGCACAGGGACGGAGCACAGATACGCAGTATTTT. Its translation is CASSLEAQGRSTDTQYF.

The rearrangement uses TRBV11-3 and TRBJ2-7, with 8 bases fitting TRBD1. Germline V gene lookup returns CDR1 SGHNT and CDR2 YENEEA. With V trimmed by 0 bases and J by 0 bases, 4 bases remained unmatched. The CDR3 sequence is 16 residues long. The CDR3 loop reads CASSLEDRGHSYEQYF. DNA of the CDR3: TGTGCCAGCAGCTTAGAAGACAGGGGCCACTCCTACGAGCAGTACTTC.

V and J are TRBV7-9 and TRBJ1-2, with D unresolved. Trimming took 1 base from V and 4 from J, leaving 13 bases between them. Germline V gene data show CDR1 as SEHNR and CDR2 as FQNEAQ (reference sequence). CDR3 size: 15 residues. CDR3 in amino acids: CASSLEVPSGYGYTF. CDR3 bases: TGTGCCAGCAGCTTAGAGGTCCCCAGCGGCTATGGCTACACCTTC.

This clone was seen once. V is TRBV11-2 and J is TRBJ2-5, with a weak D call TRBD2 (5 bases). The J call may be wrong; the DNA end is better matched by TRBJ2-7. The CDR3 has 15 residues. The germline V gene has CDR1 SGHAT and CDR2 FQNNGV. The CDR3 reads CASSLAYSGLYEQYF. DNA for the CDR3: TGTGCCAGCAGCTTAGCGTACAGCGGTCTCTACGAGCAGTACTTC.

The chain combines TRBV19 with TRBJ2-7, with TRBD1 identical over 7 bases. The CDR3 spans 13 residues. Per germline, CDR1 LNHDA and CDR2 SQIVND (reference sequence). The V segment lost 5 bases and the J segment 4 bases; nucleotides outside the gene matches: 5. The CDR3 DNA is TGTGCCAGTAGTCGGACAGGAACTTACGAGCAGTACTTC. Residues: CASSRTGTYEQYF.

The chain couples TRBV11-2 to TRBJ2-1, with D uncertain. Germline V gene lookup returns CDR1 SGHAT and CDR2 FQNNGV. The CDR3 totals 14 residues. V lost 5 bases and J 0 bases, leaving 8 bases between the germline ends. DNA for the CDR3: TGTGCCAGCAGCCCAGGTAGCTCCTACAATGAGCAGTTCTTC. Protein: CASSPGSSYNEQFF. The variable domain in full, with the rest retrieved from reference TRBV11-2 and TRBJ2-1, is EAGVAQSPRYKIIEKRQSVAFWCNPISGHATLYWYQQILGQGPKLLIQFQNNGVVDDSQLPKDRFSAERLKGVDSTLKIQPAKLEDSAVYLCASSPGSSYNEQFFGPGTRLTVL.

The chain links TRBV10-3 to TRBJ1-2; D gene uncertain. This CDR3 is built from 12 residues. Trimming left V 6 bases short and J 8 bases short, with 13 bases between. CDR1 is ENHRY and CDR2 is SYGVKD in the germline V gene. CDR3 region: CAISPREEGYTF. CDR3 bases: TGTGCCATCAGCCCTAGGGAAGAAGGCTACACCTTC.

This clone was observed a single time. The V gene is TRBV6-5, the J gene TRBJ1-5; D might be TRBD1 (6 bases). CDR1 is MNHEY, CDR2 SVGAGI, per germline. The CDR3 runs to 15 residues. V lost 2 bases and J lost 6, with 14 bases in between. CDR3 nucleotide sequence: TGTGCCAGCAGTTACGCCGCGGGAGGGGGTCAGCCCCAGCATTTT. Amino acid sequence: CASSYAAGGGQPQHF.

The V call is TRBV6-1, the J call TRBJ2-1; 8 bases are a match to TRBD2. The germline V gene has CDR1 MNHNS and CDR2 SASEGT. The CDR3 is 15 residues long. Unmatched junction bases numbered 9, after V lost 5 bases and J lost 6 bases. CDR3: CASSQPGLGTNEQFF. Here the CDR3 DNA reads TGTGCCAGCAGTCAGCCGGGACTAGGAACCAATGAGCAGTTCTTC.

Only a few counts were recorded for this clone. This chain uses TRBV30 with TRBJ2-7; the D call may be TRBD1 or TRBD2 (5 bases each). The CDR3 extends over 18 amino acids. Trimming removed 3 bases at V and 2 bases at J, with 26 bases between. Germline values: CDR1 GTSNPN, CDR2 SVGIG (reference sequence). As DNA, the CDR3 is TGTGCCTGGAGCCTCAGACTACCCCAGGGCGGCAGGACCTACGAGCAGTACTTC. It translates to CAWSLRLPQGGRTYEQYF.

The rearrangement links TRBV5-4 to TRBJ2-2, with TRBD1 matching 9 bases. Trimming removed 1 base from V and 5 bases from J; junction bases left unmatched: 9. The germline CDR1 and CDR2 sequences are SGHNT and YYREEE (reference sequence). The CDR3 loop spans 17 amino acids. The CDR3 loop is CASSLKPGQGSTGELFF. DNA of the CDR3: TGTGCCAGCAGCTTGAAGCCGGGACAGGGATCGACCGGGGAGCTGTTTTTT.

This clone was observed a single time. The chain employs TRBV9 and TRBJ2-1, with TRBD2 identical over 7 bases. This CDR3 is built from 15 residues. V was clipped by 3 bases and J by 7 bases; unmatched bases: 10. Germline lookup yields CDR1 SGDLS and CDR2 YYNGEE. The DNA of the CDR3 is TGTGCCAGCAGCGCGGGACTACACACTGTTAATGAGCAGTTCTTC. This translates into CASSAGLHTVNEQFF.

The V gene is TRBV19, the J gene TRBJ2-3; D may be TRBD2 (6 bases). The length of the CDR3 is 14 residues. V lost 4 bases and J 2 bases, leaving 10 bases between the germline ends. Germline values: CDR1 LNHDA, CDR2 SQIVND (reference sequence). This CDR3 reads CASSKEGHTDTQYF. The CDR3 DNA is TGTGCCAGTAGTAAGGAGGGCCACACAGATACGCAGTATTTT. The whole variable domain, remainder taken from reference TRBV19 and TRBJ2-3, is DGGITQSPKYLFRKEGQNVTLSCEQNLNHDAMYWYRQDPGQGLRLIYYSQIVNDFQKGDIAEGYSVSREKKESFPLTVTSAQKNPTAFYLCASSKEGHTDTQYFGPGTRLTVL.

The chain employs TRBV5-8 and TRBJ2-2, with 7 bases matching TRBD1. CDR1 SGHTS and CDR2 YDEGEE come from the germline V gene. The CDR3 extends over 16 amino acids. Germline trimming cut 4 bases from V and 5 bases from J; bases unmatched to any gene: 11. The CDR3 protein is CASSRTGLLRTGELFF. Here the CDR3 DNA reads TGTGCCAGCAGCCGGACAGGTCTCTTGAGAACCGGGGAGCTGTTTTTT.

The chain joins TRBV7-2 to TRBJ2-7; no clear D. The CDR3 contains 13 residues. Deletions cut 2 bases from V and 3 bases from J, with 8 bases between. Per germline, CDR1 SGHTA and CDR2 FQGNSA. The CDR3 is CASSLTKVYEQYF. The CDR3 DNA reads TGTGCCAGCAGCTTAACAAAGGTCTACGAGCAGTACTTC.

V usage is TRBV7-8 and J usage is TRBJ1-5; D call uncertain. CDR1 is SGHVS and CDR2 is FQNEAQ in the germline V gene. The CDR3 runs to 14 residues. V lost 3 bases, J lost 1 base, and 7 bases lay in between. CDR3 amino acids: CASSLMPSNQPQHF. In DNA, the CDR3 is TGTGCCAGCAGCTTGATGCCAAGCAATCAGCCCCAGCATTTT.

The chain combines TRBV7-9 with TRBJ1-4, with 7 bases aligning to TRBD1. Germline trimming cut 5 bases from V and 4 bases from J; bases unmatched to any gene: 4. Germline CDR1 is SEHNR and CDR2 is FQNEAQ (reference sequence). This CDR3 has 14 residues. CDR3 DNA sequence: TGTGCCAGCAGCCCGGGACAGCTTAATGAAAAACTGTTTTTT. Its protein is CASSPGQLNEKLFF.

The rearrangement joins TRBV28 to TRBJ1-3, with D possibly matching TRBD1 (6 bases). The CDR3 loop spans 17 amino acids. V lost 5 bases and J lost 2, with 19 bases in between. Per the germline V gene, CDR1 is MDHEN and CDR2 is SYDVKM. CDR3 loop: CASSRGPGTSAGNTIYF. The CDR3 DNA reads as TGTGCCAGCAGTAGGGGACCCGGGACATCCGCTGGAAACACCATATATTTT.

This clone was counted a few times. CDR3 DNA: TGTGCCGGCCGGGACAGACACTCTGGGGCCAACGTCCTGACTTTC. Translation gives CAGRDRHSGANVLTF. The genes are TRBV19 and TRBJ2-6; TRBD1 matches at 7 bases. Germline values: CDR1 LNHDA, CDR2 SQIVND (reference sequence). The J segment lost 0 bases and the V segment lost 11 bases, leaving 7 bases of the junction unmatched. The CDR3 sequence is 15 residues long.